This T cell receptor (beta chain) appears in the sequencing data of a study of CD4 T cells in relation to SARS-CoV-2 and coronaviruses. As for the study in general: Crossreactive spike epitopes shared across donors were mapped to their HLA restriction.

CD4+ T cells from unexposed donors were obtained before the COVID-19 pandemic (2011-2018). The data were produced by immunoSEQ multiplex PCR, yet TCRdb's version contains in-frame clones alone and is incomplete. The sample shows around 69,000 clones, about 95% of them seen only once. The V end was cut by 5 bases, the J end by 0 bases, with 11 bases between. The CDR3 spans 15 residues. Germline V gene data show CDR1 as SGHRS and CDR2 as YFSETQ. V usage is TRBV5-1 and J usage is TRBJ2-2; no clear D. The sequenced sample was naive CD4+ T cells from PBMCs. Subset: naive CD4+ T cells isolated by negative enrichment. This clonotype was sampled from a human donor in good health. This CDR3 is CASRPAAANTGELFF. The CDR3 DNA reads as TGCGCCAGCAGACCGGCGGCAGCGAACACCGGGGAGCTGTTTTTT. Full variable domain (rest looked up from reference TRBV5-1 and TRBJ2-2): KAGVTQTPRYLIKTRGQQVTLSCSPISGHRSVSWYQQTPGQGLQFLFEYFSETQRNKGNFPGRFSGRQFSNSRSEMNVSTLELGDSALYLCASRPAAANTGELFFGEGSRLTVL.